This T cell receptor beta chain is drawn from a study of T cell repertoires in cytomegalovirus infection. Study summary: Recently identified HLA-C-restricted CMV epitopes were among the peptides used.

TCRdb re-analysed the reads in MiXCR, keeping a single row per CDR3 protein. Among some 320,000 distinct CDR3 sequences listed, under 35% were seen once. Concerning this clonotype itself: Its antigen is not known.

Overall study findings and caveats: CMV carriers having the relevant HLA were flagged by cumulative public TCR beta family frequency.

Germline CDR1 and CDR2: MNHNS and SASEGT. V shed 5 bases and J shed 0 bases, with 17 bases lying between them. This CDR3 is built from 17 residues. Sequencing used cultured PBMCs, obtained from culture after CMV antigen stimulation. V usage is TRBV6-1 and J usage is TRBJ2-1; D not resolved. The TCR originated in a human donor in good health (CMV status not recorded). Some clones in this sample may be carry-over from other donors' samples. CDR3 DNA: TGTGCCAGCAGTATGGAACTTCTCCCGAGCTCCTACAATGAGCAGTTCTTC. Translation gives CASSMELLPSSYNEQFF.